These T cell receptor beta chains were read from a single sample in a study of CD8+ T cells in alopecia areata. The method was immunoSEQ multiplex PCR; TCRdb's version includes in-frame clones alone and lacks a portion of them. The table has some 130,000 clones, less than 70% seen once; the top ten hold 15% to 20%. This specimen consisted of CD8+ T cells sorted from blood, obtained at week 4, from a patient treated with tofacitinib. Every receptor here comes from a human donor with alopecia areata. Each CDR3 is given with its conserved first and last residue. D genes are given only for firm matches. Expanded clones are given a class, and other clones once, few, many or no size at all.

d_call: .; j_call: TRBJ2-5; v_call: TRBV4-2; clone_size: .; cdr3_nt: TGTGCCAGCAGCCATAGTGGAGAGACCCAGTACTTC; cdr3_aa: CASSHSGETQYF
d_call: TRBD1; j_call: TRBJ2-3; v_call: TRBV7-3; clone_size: few; cdr3_nt: TGTGCCAGCGGGGGACAGGGTCTTACAGATACGCAGTATTTT; cdr3_aa: CASGGQGLTDTQYF
d_call: .; j_call: TRBJ1-2; v_call: TRBV5-6; clone_size: .; cdr3_nt: TGTGCCAGCAGCTTGGGAAGCTCCTCGGGTGGCTACACCTTC; cdr3_aa: CASSLGSSSGGYTF
d_call: .; j_call: TRBJ1-2; v_call: TRBV30; clone_size: few; cdr3_nt: TGTGCCTGGAGTGTACCTCCCGGGCCGAGCTATGGCTACACCTTC; cdr3_aa: CAWSVPPGPSYGYTF
d_call: .; j_call: TRBJ2-1; v_call: TRBV30; clone_size: .; cdr3_nt: TGTGCCTGGAGTGGTGGGAATGAGCAGTTCTTC; cdr3_aa: CAWSGGNEQFF
d_call: .; j_call: TRBJ1-5; v_call: TRBV6-1; clone_size: .; cdr3_nt: TGTGCCAGCAGTGAAGGGGTTTATCAGCCCCAGCATTTT; cdr3_aa: CASSEGVYQPQHF
d_call: .; j_call: TRBJ2-3; v_call: TRBV15; clone_size: .; cdr3_nt: TGTGCCACCAGCAGAGAGGAGGGGGAAAGCACAGATACGCAGTATTTT; cdr3_aa: CATSREEGESTDTQYF
d_call: .; j_call: TRBJ2-6; v_call: TRBV7-3; clone_size: .; cdr3_nt: TGTGCCAGCAGCTCCCAGGGCTTGTGGCAGGGTAACTCTGGGGCCAACGTCCTGACTTTC; cdr3_aa: CASSSQGLWQGNSGANVLTF
d_call: .; j_call: TRBJ2-1; v_call: TRBV4-1; clone_size: once; cdr3_nt: TGCGCCAGCAGCCACATAGTAGCCTACAATGAGCAGTTCTTC; cdr3_aa: CASSHIVAYNEQFF
d_call: TRBD2; j_call: TRBJ2-5; v_call: TRBV30; clone_size: .; cdr3_nt: TGTGCCTGGAGTATTAGTGTCGGGACTACACTTGAAGAGACCCAGTACTTC; cdr3_aa: CAWSISVGTTLEETQYF
d_call: TRBD2; j_call: TRBJ2-4; v_call: TRBV29-1; clone_size: .; cdr3_nt: TGCAGCGTTGATGGACCCAGCGGGGGACATAAAAACATTCAGTACTTC; cdr3_aa: CSVDGPSGGHKNIQYF
d_call: .; j_call: TRBJ1-2; v_call: TRBV27; clone_size: .; cdr3_nt: TGTGCCAGCAGCCCTGGACAGAATATCCGCATCTACACCTTC; cdr3_aa: CASSPGQNIRIYTF
d_call: .; j_call: TRBJ2-7; v_call: TRBV10-3; clone_size: .; cdr3_nt: TGTGCCATCGGTATGGCCTCGAGAGACTACGAGCAGTACTTC; cdr3_aa: CAIGMASRDYEQYF
d_call: .; j_call: TRBJ2-1; v_call: TRBV11-2; clone_size: .; cdr3_nt: TGTGCCAGCAGCCTCGGGGGGCGGCAATTCTTC; cdr3_aa: CASSLGGRQFF
d_call: .; j_call: TRBJ1-1; v_call: TRBV7-9; clone_size: few; cdr3_nt: TGTGCCAGCAGCTCCGGACACCCGGGGTACATGAACACTGAAGCTTTCTTT; cdr3_aa: CASSSGHPGYMNTEAFF
d_call: .; j_call: TRBJ2-7; v_call: TRBV7-9; clone_size: few; cdr3_nt: TGTGCCAGCAGCTTAGTTTCTACCGAGCAGTACTTC; cdr3_aa: CASSLVSTEQYF